This T cell receptor (beta chain) comes out of a study of early T cells in non-severe SARS-CoV-2 infection. TCRdb itself ran the 5' RACE reads through MiXCR, one entry per CDR3 protein. The top ten hold less than 3.5% of the sample, which has some 58,000 distinct CDR3 sequences, roughly 12% seen once. Trimming removed 4 bases at V and 9 bases at J, with 14 bases between. Looked up from germline, CDR1 is SGHRS and CDR2 is YFSETQ. The CDR3 runs to 14 residues. In its sample, this clonotype was seen many times. This sequence originates from an adult who was a healthcare worker with PCR-confirmed SARS-CoV-2 infection or an uninfected control (not recorded which). The chain employs TRBV5-1 and TRBJ1-6; D is perhaps TRBD1 (6 bases). This sample comprised whole blood, obtained at baseline. CDR3 residues: CASSEQGTGSPLHF. The CDR3 region has the DNA TGCGCCAGCAGCGAACAGGGTACAGGTTCACCCCTCCACTTT. The whole variable domain, filled in from reference TRBV5-1 and TRBJ1-6, reads KAGVTQTPRYLIKTRGQQVTLSCSPISGHRSVSWYQQTPGQGLQFLFEYFSETQRNKGNFPGRFSGRQFSNSRSEMNVSTLELGDSALYLCASSEQGTGSPLHFGNGTRLTVT.